The rows below give T cell receptor beta chains drawn from one sample of a study of T cells in Graves' hyperthyroidism and ophthalmopathy. One entry per CDR3 protein results from TCRdb running MiXCR on the multiplex PCR reads. The table lists under 350,000 distinct CDR3 sequences, about 18% of them singletons. The sample was blood. These receptors all come from a woman aged 50 to 65 with Graves' hyperthyroidism. CDR3s include the opening cysteine and the closing phenylalanine or tryptophan. Each record gives: J gene, clone size, D gene, V gene, CDR3 DNA, CDR3 protein. D genes are given only for firm matches. Only some rows state a clone size, as once, few, many or a class for expanded clones.

TRBJ2-5	once	-	TRBV5-1	TGCGCCAGCAGCTTGGATACTAGTTGGGAGACCCAGTACTTC	CASSLDTSWETQYF
TRBJ1-1	-	-	TRBV6-1	TGTGCCAGCAGCCAGCAGGGCGCTGAAGCTTTCTTT	CASSQQGAEAFF
TRBJ1-4	few	-	TRBV28	TGTGCCAGCAGTTTACGCGCAGGGGTTTATGAAAAACTGTTTTTT	CASSLRAGVYEKLFF
TRBJ2-7	many	TRBD2	TRBV28	TGTGCCAGCAGTTGGACTAGCGACGAGCAGTACTTC	CASSWTSDEQYF
TRBJ2-6	-	-	TRBV18	TGTGCCAGCTCACCACCCCAGTTCTCTGGGGCCAACGTCCTGACTTTC	CASSPPQFSGANVLTF
TRBJ1-6	few	-	TRBV12-3/TRBV12-4	TGTGCCAGCAGTTTTGGGCAGACCTTACGGACCCTCCACTTT	CASSFGQTLRTLHF
TRBJ2-3	many	TRBD2	TRBV28	TGTGCCAGCGGTTGGCTAGCGGGAGGGCCTAGCACAGATACGCAGTATTTT	CASGWLAGGPSTDTQYF
TRBJ2-5	many	TRBD1	TRBV11-1	TGTGCCAGCAGCCGGCCGGGACAGCACCAAGAGACCCAGTACTTC	CASSRPGQHQETQYF
TRBJ2-2	-	-	TRBV4-2	TGTGCCAGCAGCCAAGAAAGGCAGATCACCGGGGAGCTGTTTTTT	CASSQERQITGELFF
TRBJ2-5	few	TRBD2	TRBV18	TGTGCCAGCTCACCAACTAGCGGGGAGACCCAGTACTTC	CASSPTSGETQYF
TRBJ2-1	many	TRBD2	TRBV6-1	TGTGCCAGCAGCCTAACTAGCGGGAGGGGCACTGAGCAGTTCTTC	CASSLTSGRGTEQFF
TRBJ2-3	many	-	TRBV5-1	TGCGCCAGCAGACGACAGGGAGGGCCTAGCACAGATACGCAGTATTTT	CASRRQGGPSTDTQYF
TRBJ2-2	-	TRBD1	TRBV5-5	TGTGCCAGCAGCTTGGCCAGGGGGACGGGTACCGGGGAGCTGTTTTTT	CASSLARGTGTGELFF
TRBJ2-1	few	-	TRBV27	TGTGCCAGCAGTTCGGCCTCAGGGGTCCCCTACAATGAGCAGTTCTTC	CASSSASGVPYNEQFF
TRBJ2-3	few	-	TRBV2	TGTGCCAGCAACCGGGACATTAGCACAGATACGCAGTATTTT	CASNRDISTDTQYF
TRBJ2-1	-	-	TRBV28	TGTGCCAGCAGTGCTTTTTACAATGAGCAGTTCTTC	CASSAFYNEQFF
TRBJ2-7	many	TRBD1	TRBV2	TGTGCCAGCAGGGTGTCGGGACAGGGAGGCTACGAGCAGTACTTC	CASRVSGQGGYEQYF
TRBJ1-3	-	TRBD1	TRBV6-5	TGTGCCAGCAGTTACTACGCGACAGGGTCTGGAAACACCATATATTTT	CASSYYATGSGNTIYF
TRBJ2-7	many	-	TRBV6-1	TGTGCCAGCAGTAACCAGGGGGGCGTGTACGAGCAGTACTTC	CASSNQGGVYEQYF
TRBJ1-2	few	-	TRBV19	TGTGCCAGTAATAATAACTATGGCTACACCTTC	CASNNNYGYTF
TRBJ2-6	many	-	TRBV6-5	TGTGCCAGCAGTTACGCCGGGGTCAACGTCCTGACTTTC	CASSYAGVNVLTF
TRBJ2-7	-	-	TRBV7-2	TGTGCCAGCAGCTCTTCCCAGGAGCAGTACTTC	CASSSSQEQYF
TRBJ2-2	many	TRBD2	TRBV19	TGTGCCAGTAGTCCTAGCGGGGGGGGCACCGGGGAGCTGTTTTTT	CASSPSGGGTGELFF
TRBJ2-7	few	-	TRBV7-2	TGTGCCAGCAGCTTTAGTGGCGAGCAGTACTTC	CASSFSGEQYF
TRBJ2-2	-	TRBD1	TRBV5-1	TGCGCCAGCAGCTTGGGGGGACAGATTAACACCGGGGAGCTGTTTTTT	CASSLGGQINTGELFF
TRBJ2-5	few	TRBD2	TRBV29-1	TGCAGCGTTGATTACCCCCCCAGCGGGAGGGCCAGTGAGACCCAGTACTTC	CSVDYPPSGRASETQYF
TRBJ2-7	-	TRBD1	TRBV28	TGTGCCAGCAGTTTACTACAGGGGGCCCCCTATGAGCAGTACTTC	CASSLLQGAPYEQYF
TRBJ2-1	many	TRBD2	TRBV6-1	TGTGCCAGCATAGACCCCCTAGCGGGGAATGAGCAGTTCTTC	CASIDPLAGNEQFF
TRBJ1-1	once	TRBD1	TRBV10-3	TGTGCCATCAGTGTACGGCAGGGGGTGACTTCTGAAGCTTTCTTT	CAISVRQGVTSEAFF
TRBJ2-2	many	TRBD1	TRBV27	TGTGCCAGCAGCGGACAGGTCGGGGAGCTGTTTTTT	CASSGQVGELFF
TRBJ2-1	many	-	TRBV7-9	TGTGCCAGCAGCTTAGCTGAGACCAGGCGAGTCACTGAGCAGTTCTTC	CASSLAETRRVTEQFF
TRBJ1-5	-	TRBD1	TRBV18	TGTGCCAGCTCACTGACAGGGGCCGATAGCAATCAGCCCCAGCATTTT	CASSLTGADSNQPQHF
TRBJ2-1	once	TRBD1	TRBV18	TGTGCCAGCTCACCCCGGGACAGGGGGCAGGTCGAGCAGTTCTTC	CASSPRDRGQVEQFF
TRBJ2-3	many	-	TRBV11-2	TGTGCCAGCACCCAAGTAGCGGCACGAAACCCAGATACGCAGTATTTT	CASTQVAARNPDTQYF
TRBJ2-1	many	TRBD2	TRBV2	TGTGCCAGCAGTGAAGCGGGACTAGCGGAAAATGAGCAGTTCTTC	CASSEAGLAENEQFF
TRBJ1-2	few	-	TRBV12-3/TRBV12-4	TGTGCCAGCAGTTTAAGGGATCAGGGCTACTATGGCTACACCTTC	CASSLRDQGYYGYTF
TRBJ2-3	few	TRBD1	TRBV2	TGTGCCAGCAGCGACAGGGCTAGCACAGATACGCAGTATTTT	CASSDRASTDTQYF
TRBJ1-5	few	-	TRBV19	TGTGCCAGTAAAGTGAATAGCAATCAGCCCCAGCATTTT	CASKVNSNQPQHF
TRBJ1-5	-	-	TRBV19	TGTGCCAGTAGTATGACCACTCAGCCCCAGCATTTT	CASSMTTQPQHF
TRBJ1-5	few	-	TRBV2	TGTGCCAGCACCGAGGGGGATTTAGGCAATCAGCCCCAGCATTTT	CASTEGDLGNQPQHF
TRBJ2-7	-	TRBD2	TRBV20-1	TGCAGTGCTAGAGATGGAAGCGGGAGGAAAACCTACGAGCAGTACTTC	CSARDGSGRKTYEQYF
TRBJ2-1	-	-	TRBV7-3	TGTGCCAGCAGCGGCGGGGGCCACAATGAGCAGTTCTTC	CASSGGGHNEQFF
TRBJ2-1	few	-	TRBV2	TGTGCCAGCGGCCGGGGGATTTCCAATGAGCAGTTCTTC	CASGRGISNEQFF
TRBJ2-1	many	-	TRBV3-1	TGTGCCAGCAGCCAAGGCGGAGACAATGAGCAGTTCTTC	CASSQGGDNEQFF
TRBJ2-3	few	-	TRBV13	TGTGCCAGCAGCTACCTAGAGGGGAGCACAGATACGCAGTATTTT	CASSYLEGSTDTQYF
TRBJ1-6	-	-	TRBV5-1	-	CASSLEQGARSSEQFFGPGTPLHF
TRBJ2-7	-	-	TRBV7-9	TGTGCCAGCAGCTCCTCCCCCGGCAGGGGGGTATACGAGCAGTACTTC	CASSSSPGRGVYEQYF